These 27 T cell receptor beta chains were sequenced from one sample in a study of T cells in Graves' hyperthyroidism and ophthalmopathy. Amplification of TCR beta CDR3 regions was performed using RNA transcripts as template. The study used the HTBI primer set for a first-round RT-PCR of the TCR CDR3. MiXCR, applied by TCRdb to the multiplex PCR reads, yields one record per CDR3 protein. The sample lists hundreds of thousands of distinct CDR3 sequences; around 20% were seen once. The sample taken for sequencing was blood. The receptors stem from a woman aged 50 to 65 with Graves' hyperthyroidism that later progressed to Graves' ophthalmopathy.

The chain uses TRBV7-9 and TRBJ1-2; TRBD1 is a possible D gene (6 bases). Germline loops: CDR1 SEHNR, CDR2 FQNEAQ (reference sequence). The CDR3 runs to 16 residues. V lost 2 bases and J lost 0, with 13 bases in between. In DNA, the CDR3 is TGTGCCAGCAGCTTACCCGACAGGACCCCTAACTATGGCTACACCTTC. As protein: CASSLPDRTPNYGYTF. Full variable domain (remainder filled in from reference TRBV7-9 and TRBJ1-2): DTGVSQNPRHKITKRGQNVTFRCDPISEHNRLYWYRQTLGQGPEFLTYFQNEAQLEKSRLLSDRFSAERPKGSFSTLEIQRTEQGDSAMYLCASSLPDRTPNYGYTFGSGTRLTVV.

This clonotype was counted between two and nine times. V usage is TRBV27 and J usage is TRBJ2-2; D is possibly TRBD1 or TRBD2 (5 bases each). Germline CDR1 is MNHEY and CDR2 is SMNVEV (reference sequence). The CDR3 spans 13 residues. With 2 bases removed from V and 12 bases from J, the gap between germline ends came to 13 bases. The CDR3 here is CASSLSRPGQLFF. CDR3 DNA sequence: TGTGCCAGCAGTTTAAGTCGCCCGGGACAGCTGTTTTTT.

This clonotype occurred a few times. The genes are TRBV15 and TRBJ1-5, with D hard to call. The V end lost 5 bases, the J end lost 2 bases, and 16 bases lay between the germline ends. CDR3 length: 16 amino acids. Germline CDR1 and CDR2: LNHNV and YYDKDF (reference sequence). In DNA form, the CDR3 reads TGTGCCACCAGCGTGCCGGGCCCCGCCGGCAATCAGCCCCAGCATTTT. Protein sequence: CATSVPGPAGNQPQHF. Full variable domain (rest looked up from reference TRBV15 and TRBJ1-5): DAMVIQNPRYQVTQFGKPVTLSCSQTLNHNVMYWYQQKSSQAPKLLFHYYDKDFNNEADTPDNFQSRRPNTSFCFLDIRSPGLGDTAMYLCATSVPGPAGNQPQHFGDGTRLSIL.

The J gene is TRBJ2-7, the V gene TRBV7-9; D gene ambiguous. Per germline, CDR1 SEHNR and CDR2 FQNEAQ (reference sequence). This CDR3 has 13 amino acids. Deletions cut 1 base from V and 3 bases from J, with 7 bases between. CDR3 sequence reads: CASSLELDYEQYF. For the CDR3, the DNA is TGTGCCAGCAGCTTAGAGCTTGACTACGAGCAGTACTTC.

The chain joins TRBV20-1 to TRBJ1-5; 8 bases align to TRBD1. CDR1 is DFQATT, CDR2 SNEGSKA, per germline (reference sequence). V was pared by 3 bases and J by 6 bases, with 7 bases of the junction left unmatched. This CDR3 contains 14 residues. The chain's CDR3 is CSASYGQGGQPQHF. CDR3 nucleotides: TGCAGTGCTAGTTACGGACAGGGCGGTCAGCCCCAGCATTTT.

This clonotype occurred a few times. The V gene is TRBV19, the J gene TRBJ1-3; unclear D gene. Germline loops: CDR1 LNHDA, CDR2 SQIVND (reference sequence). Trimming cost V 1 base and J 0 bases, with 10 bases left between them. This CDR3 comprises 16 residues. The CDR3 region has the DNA TGTGCCAGTAGTATAGGCAGCCAAATCTCTGGAAACACCATATATTTT. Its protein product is CASSIGSQISGNTIYF.

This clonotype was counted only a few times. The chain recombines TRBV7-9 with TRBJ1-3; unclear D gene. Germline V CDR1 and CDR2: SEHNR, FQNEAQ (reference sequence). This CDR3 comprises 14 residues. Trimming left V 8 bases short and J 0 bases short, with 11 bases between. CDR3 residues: CASLPADSGNTIYF. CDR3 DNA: TGTGCCAGCCTGCCGGCAGACTCTGGAAACACCATATATTTT.

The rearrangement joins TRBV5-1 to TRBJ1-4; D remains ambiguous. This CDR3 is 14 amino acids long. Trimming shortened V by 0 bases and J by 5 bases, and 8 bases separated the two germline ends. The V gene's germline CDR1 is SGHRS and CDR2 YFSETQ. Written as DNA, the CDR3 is TGCGCCAGCAGCTTGGCCGCTGGGAATGAAAAACTGTTTTTT. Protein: CASSLAAGNEKLFF.

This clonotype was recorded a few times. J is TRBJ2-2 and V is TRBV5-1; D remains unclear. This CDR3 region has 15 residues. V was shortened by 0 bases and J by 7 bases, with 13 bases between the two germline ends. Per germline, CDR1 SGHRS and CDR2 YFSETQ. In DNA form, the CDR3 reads TGCGCCAGCAGCTTGGTAACGGGCGACGGCGGGGAGCTGTTTTTT. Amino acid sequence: CASSLVTGDGGELFF.

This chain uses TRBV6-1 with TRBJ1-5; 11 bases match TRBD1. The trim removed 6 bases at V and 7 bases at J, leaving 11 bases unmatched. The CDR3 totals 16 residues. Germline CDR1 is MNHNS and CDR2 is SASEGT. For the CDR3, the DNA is TGTGCCAGCAGGGGCACCAGGGGACAGGGGGTGCAGCCCCAGCATTTT. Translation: CASRGTRGQGVQPQHF.

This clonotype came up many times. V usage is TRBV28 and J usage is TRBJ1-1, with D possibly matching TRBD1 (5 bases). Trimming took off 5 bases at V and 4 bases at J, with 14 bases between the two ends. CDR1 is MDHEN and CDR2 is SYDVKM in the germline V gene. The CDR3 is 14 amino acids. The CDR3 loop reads CASSRNGRVTEAFF. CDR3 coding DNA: TGTGCCAGCAGTCGAAACGGCAGGGTCACTGAAGCTTTCTTT.

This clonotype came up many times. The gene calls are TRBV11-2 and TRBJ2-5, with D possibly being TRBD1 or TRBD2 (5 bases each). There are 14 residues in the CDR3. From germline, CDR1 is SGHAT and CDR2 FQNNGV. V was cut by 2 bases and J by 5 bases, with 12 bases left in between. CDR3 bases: TGTGCCAGCAGCTTAACAATAGGGGAGGAGACCCAGTACTTC. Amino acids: CASSLTIGEETQYF.

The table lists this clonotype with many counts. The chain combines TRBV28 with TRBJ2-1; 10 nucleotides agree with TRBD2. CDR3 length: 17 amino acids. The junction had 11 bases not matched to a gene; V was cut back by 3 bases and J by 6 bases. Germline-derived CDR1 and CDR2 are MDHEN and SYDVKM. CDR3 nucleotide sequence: TGTGCCAGCAGTTTGCGTTCGGATAGCGGGGGGTTCAATGAGCAGTTCTTC. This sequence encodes CASSLRSDSGGFNEQFF.

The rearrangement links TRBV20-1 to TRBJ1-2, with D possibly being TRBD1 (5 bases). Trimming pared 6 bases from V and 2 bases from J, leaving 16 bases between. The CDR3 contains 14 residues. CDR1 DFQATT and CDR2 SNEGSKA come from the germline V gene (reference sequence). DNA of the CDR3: TGCAGTGCCCCACCGGGGGAGCGAAACTATGGCTACACCTTC. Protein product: CSAPPGERNYGYTF.

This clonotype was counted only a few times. In DNA, the CDR3 is TGCGCCAGCAGCGCCCCCACCAAGGGGGGGGTTGGAGATACGCAGTATTTT. Translated: CASSAPTKGGVGDTQYF. The chain uses TRBV5-1 and TRBJ2-3; tentatively, D is TRBD2 (7 bases). Germline CDR1 reads SGHRS; CDR2 reads YFSETQ. The CDR3 is 17 residues long. Trimming removed 4 bases at V and 5 bases at J, with 23 bases between.

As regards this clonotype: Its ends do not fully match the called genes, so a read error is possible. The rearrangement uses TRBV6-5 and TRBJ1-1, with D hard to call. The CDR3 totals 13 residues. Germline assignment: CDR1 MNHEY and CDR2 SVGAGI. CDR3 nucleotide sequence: TGTGCCAGCAGTTACAAAGAACACACTAAAGCTTTCTTT. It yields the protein CASSYKEHTKAFF.

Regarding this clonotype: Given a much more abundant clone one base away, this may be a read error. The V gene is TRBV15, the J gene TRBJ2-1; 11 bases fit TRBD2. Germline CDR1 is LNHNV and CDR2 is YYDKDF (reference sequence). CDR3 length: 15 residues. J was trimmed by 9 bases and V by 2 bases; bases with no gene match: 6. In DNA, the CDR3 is TGTGCCACCAGCAGAAATAGCGGGGGGGCCCCTGAGCAGTTCTTC. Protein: CATSRNSGGAPEQFF.

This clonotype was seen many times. CDR3 residues: CASSLVRGARHGYTF. CDR3 coding DNA: TGTGCCAGCAGTTTAGTCCGGGGGGCGCGACATGGCTACACCTTC. This chain uses TRBV12-3 or TRBV12-4 with TRBJ1-2; D might be TRBD1 (6 bases). The CDR3 is made up of 15 amino acids. Trimming removed 1 base at V and 6 bases at J, with 15 bases between.

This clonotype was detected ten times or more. CDR3 bases: TGTGCCAGCAGCCAGCGGTCGAACTATGGCTACACCTTC. It yields the protein CASSQRSNYGYTF. The chain is built from TRBV3-1 and TRBJ1-2; D not resolved. V was clipped by 3 bases and J by 2 bases, with 7 bases between them. CDR3 size: 13 residues. The germline CDR1 and CDR2 sequences are LGHDT and YNNKEL (reference sequence). Full variable domain (outside the CDR3, taken from reference TRBV3-1 and TRBJ1-2): DTAVSQTPKYLVTQMGNDKSIKCEQNLGHDTMYWYKQDSKKFLKIMFSYNNKELIINETVPNRFSPKSPDKAHLNLHINSLELGDSAVYFCASSQRSNYGYTFGSGTRLTVV.

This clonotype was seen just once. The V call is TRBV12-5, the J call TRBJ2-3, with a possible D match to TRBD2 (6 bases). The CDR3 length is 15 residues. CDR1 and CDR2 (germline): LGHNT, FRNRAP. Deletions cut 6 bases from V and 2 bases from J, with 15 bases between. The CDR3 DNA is TGTGCTAGTGGCAGGGACTCCTTCCTCACAGATACGCAGTATTTT. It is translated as CASGRDSFLTDTQYF.

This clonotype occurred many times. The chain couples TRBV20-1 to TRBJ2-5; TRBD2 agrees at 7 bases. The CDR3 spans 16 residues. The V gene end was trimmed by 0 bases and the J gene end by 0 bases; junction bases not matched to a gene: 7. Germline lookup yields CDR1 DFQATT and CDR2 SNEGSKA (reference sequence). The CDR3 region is CSARDFLAAYQETQYF. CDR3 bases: TGCAGTGCTAGAGACTTCCTAGCGGCGTACCAAGAGACCCAGTACTTC.

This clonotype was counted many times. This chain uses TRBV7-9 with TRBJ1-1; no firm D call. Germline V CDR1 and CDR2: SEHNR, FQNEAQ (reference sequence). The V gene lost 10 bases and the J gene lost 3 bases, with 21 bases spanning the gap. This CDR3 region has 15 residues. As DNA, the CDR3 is TGTGCCACTAACCCACGACCCTCGTGGGACACTGAAGCTTTCTTT. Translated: CATNPRPSWDTEAFF.

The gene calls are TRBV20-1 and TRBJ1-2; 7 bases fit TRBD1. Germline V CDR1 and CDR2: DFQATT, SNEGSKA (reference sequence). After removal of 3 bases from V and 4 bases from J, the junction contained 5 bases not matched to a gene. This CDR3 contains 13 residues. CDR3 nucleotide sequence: TGCAGTGCTAGGGACAGGCGAAGCTATGGCTACACCTTC. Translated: CSARDRRSYGYTF.

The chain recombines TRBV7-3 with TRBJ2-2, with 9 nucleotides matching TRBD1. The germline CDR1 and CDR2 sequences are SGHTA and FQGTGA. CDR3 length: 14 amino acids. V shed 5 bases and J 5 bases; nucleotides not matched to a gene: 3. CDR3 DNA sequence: TGTGCCAGCAGCCAACAGGGGGCGACCGGGGAGCTGTTTTTT. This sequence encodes CASSQQGATGELFF.

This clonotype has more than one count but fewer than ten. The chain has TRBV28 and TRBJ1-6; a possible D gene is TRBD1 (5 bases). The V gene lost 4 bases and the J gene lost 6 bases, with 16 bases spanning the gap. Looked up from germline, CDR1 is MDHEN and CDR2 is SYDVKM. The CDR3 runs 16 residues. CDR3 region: CASSSSDWGPNSPLHF. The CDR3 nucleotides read TGTGCCAGCAGTTCAAGTGATTGGGGCCCTAATTCACCCCTCCACTTT.

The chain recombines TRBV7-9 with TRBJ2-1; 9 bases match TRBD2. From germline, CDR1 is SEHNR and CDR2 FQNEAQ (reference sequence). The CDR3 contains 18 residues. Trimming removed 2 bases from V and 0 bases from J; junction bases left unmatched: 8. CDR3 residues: CASSLRVASGVSYNEQFF. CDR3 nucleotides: TGTGCCAGCAGCTTAAGGGTGGCTAGCGGGGTCTCCTACAATGAGCAGTTCTTC.

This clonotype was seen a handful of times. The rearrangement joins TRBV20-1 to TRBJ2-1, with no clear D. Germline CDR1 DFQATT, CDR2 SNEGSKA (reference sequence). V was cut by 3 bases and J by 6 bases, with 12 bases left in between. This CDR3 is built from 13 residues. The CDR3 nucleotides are TGCAGTGCTAGCCTCACCAGTACCAATGAGCAGTTCTTC. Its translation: CSASLTSTNEQFF.